A selection of T cell receptor beta chains follows, all from one sample in a study of T cells expressing NK-cell markers. Following a re-call of the 5' RACE reads, TCRdb has one entry per CDR3 protein and lacks DNA. In all, the sample yields a few hundred thousand distinct CDR3 sequences. The sample taken for sequencing was blood T cells: a sorted CD56 or NKG2C T cell subset, CD4+ or CD8+ T cells, or bulk PBMC T cells (not recorded which). The receptors were gathered from a young man in good health. Both conserved end residues are part of each CDR3.

J | V | CDR3
TRBJ2-2 | TRBV9 | CASSRGTSDTGELFF
TRBJ2-5 | TRBV28 | CASSVAGGGETQYF
TRBJ2-3 | TRBV4-2 | CASSQKRGTSGRPTETQYF
TRBJ2-1 | TRBV15 | CATSRESRAPSNEQFF
TRBJ2-5 | TRBV10-3 | CASLQLQKETQYF
TRBJ2-4 | TRBV12-3/TRBV12-4 | CASSLAGTGRNIQYF
TRBJ2-3 | TRBV20-1 | CSARNPGRELSGYPQYF
TRBJ2-7 | TRBV20-1 | CSASESGSEAYEQYF
TRBJ2-1 | TRBV2 | CASSVTPDIWQFF
TRBJ2-5 | TRBV5-1 | CASSSVGLAGRETQYF
TRBJ2-3 | TRBV20-1 | CSAKGLAGVRDTQYF
TRBJ2-1 | TRBV11-2 | CASSLYVEGEQFF
TRBJ2-1 | TRBV5-1 | CASSSSTVGVNEQFF
TRBJ1-5 | TRBV3-1 | CASSQDLSVGVKQPQHF
TRBJ1-3 | TRBV18 | CASSPPLFSGNTIYF
TRBJ2-3 | TRBV10-3 | CAISDGDTQYF
TRBJ2-1 | TRBV7-2 | CASSRDRVNNEQFF
TRBJ2-1 | TRBV7-2 | CASSLGERHPYNEQFF
TRBJ1-5 | TRBV20-1 | CSAIGGQGGDQPQHF
TRBJ2-2 | TRBV4-1 | CASSHGQGPGELFF
TRBJ2-6 | TRBV12-3/TRBV12-4 | CASSKAPGQGIGSGANVLTF
TRBJ2-5 | TRBV12-3/TRBV12-4 | CASSLAGTEETQYF
TRBJ2-2 | TRBV7-8 | CASSLPGQGPTGELFF
TRBJ2-5 | TRBV30 | CAWRKTRSEETQYF
TRBJ1-1 | TRBV19 | CASSEGAAASTEAFF
TRBJ1-4 | TRBV28 | CASSSPGWEKLFF
TRBJ2-3 | TRBV11-2 | CASTKGASGRASPTDTQYF
TRBJ1-1 | TRBV18 | CASSPVVGGTEAFF
TRBJ2-6 | TRBV4-3 | CASSLDEKVGANVLTF
TRBJ2-1 | TRBV7-6 | CASSLALTVGGNEQFF
TRBJ2-1 | TRBV12-3/TRBV12-4 | CASSLIAGQFF
TRBJ2-5 | TRBV7-6 | CASSFLSGRLGETQYF
TRBJ2-3 | TRBV12-3/TRBV12-4 | CASTKGLTQYF
TRBJ1-6 | TRBV4-3 | CASSQDRGTAPNSPLHF
TRBJ1-5 | TRBV5-5 | CASSDGLPRQPQHF
TRBJ2-7 | TRBV7-9 | CASSRTSGRASEQYF
TRBJ1-1 | TRBV4-3 | CASSLSAGGTEAFF
TRBJ2-2 | TRBV10-3 | CAISVARERELFF
TRBJ2-1 | TRBV5-1 | CASSLLGTRDNEQFF
TRBJ2-5 | TRBV6-5 | CASIGNQETQYF
TRBJ1-5 | TRBV6-1 | CASSRTGGVQPQHF
TRBJ1-3 | TRBV29-1 | CSGTGERGNTIYF
TRBJ2-2 | TRBV6-5 | CASSYSLAGSAGELFF
TRBJ2-3 | TRBV5-1 | CASSLSPGDSDTDTQYF
TRBJ2-1 | TRBV20-1 | CSARSVAGDINEQFF
TRBJ2-4 | TRBV7-3 | CASSPGQGVGKNIQYF
TRBJ2-3 | TRBV7-3 | CASSHGAGWDTDTQYF
TRBJ2-2 | TRBV24-1 | CATSDLGDRVGEAGELFF
TRBJ2-6 | TRBV7-8 | CASSSGRISGANVLTF
TRBJ2-3 | TRBV5-1 | CASSPGLAGGPGADTQYF
TRBJ2-3 | TRBV7-2 | CASKVSGYSTDTQYF
TRBJ2-5 | TRBV3-1 | CASRVLGTQYF
TRBJ2-3 | TRBV20-1 | CSASPSAGVLSDTQYF
TRBJ2-2 | TRBV12-5 | CASGLGLRQAGLAGENTGELFF
TRBJ1-4 | TRBV12-3/TRBV12-4 | CASSLAGRNEKLFF
TRBJ1-2 | TRBV5-1 | CASSPKEGYTF
TRBJ1-6 | TRBV14 | CASSRKTPGQGDSPLHF